This is a list of T cell receptor beta chains from one sample in a study of cytomegalovirus exposure and HLA in healthy donors. Produced via immunoSEQ multiplex PCR; TCRdb's table is partial and in-frame only. Of hundreds of thousands of clones in the sample, about nine tenths are singletons; the top ten hold about 2%. Sequencing was carried out using PBMCs. These TCRs come from a woman aged 18-30 years in good health and CMV-seropositive. Each CDR3 is given with its conserved first and last residue. D genes are given only for firm matches. Size is omitted from some rows. Given values are once, few, many or a class for expanded clones.

D	J	size	V	CDR3	DNA
-	TRBJ1-4	-	TRBV11-1	CASSQHVGSEEKLFF	TGTGCCAGCAGCCAGCACGTAGGAAGCGAAGAAAAACTGTTTTTT
TRBD1	TRBJ1-1	-	TRBV6-5	CASSPTGMNTEAFF	TGTGCCAGCAGTCCGACAGGGATGAACACTGAAGCTTTCTTT
-	TRBJ1-1	-	TRBV30	CAWSVSPTVNTEAFF	TGTGCCTGGAGTGTAAGCCCGACAGTGAACACTGAAGCTTTCTTT
TRBD1	TRBJ2-7	-	TRBV28	CASRPTGGARGEQYF	TGTGCCAGCAGACCTACAGGGGGCGCACGGGGCGAGCAGTACTTC
-	TRBJ1-5	-	TRBV6-1	CASSLTGVGNQPQHF	TGTGCCAGCAGCCTGACGGGGGTGGGCAATCAGCCCCAGCATTTT
-	TRBJ2-5	-	TRBV18	CASSPPSGAETQYF	TGTGCCAGCTCACCCCCCTCAGGGGCAGAGACCCAGTACTTC
TRBD2	TRBJ2-7	-	TRBV28	CASSPQKGGFFEQYF	TGTGCCAGCAGTCCCCAAAAGGGAGGGTTTTTTGAGCAGTACTTC
-	TRBJ1-2	-	TRBV13	CASSPGGASYGYTF	TGTGCCAGCAGCCCCGGGGGGGCGAGCTATGGCTACACCTTC
-	TRBJ2-7	-	TRBV5-4	CASSSGGASSNYEQYF	TGTGCCAGCAGCTCGGGCGGGGCTAGTTCCAATTACGAGCAGTACTTC
TRBD2	TRBJ2-5	-	TRBV2	CASVGRAHGETQYF	TGTGCCAGCGTCGGGAGGGCCCACGGAGAGACCCAGTACTTC
-	TRBJ1-5	-	TRBV7-6	CASSYSGDQPQHF	TGTGCCAGCAGTTACAGCGGCGATCAGCCCCAGCATTTT
TRBD2	TRBJ2-2	-	TRBV5-1	CASRLAGDGGELFF	TGCGCCAGCAGACTAGCGGGAGACGGCGGGGAGCTGTTTTTT
-	TRBJ1-2	few	TRBV5-1	CASSLGTDYGYTF	TGCGCCAGCAGCTTGGGGACAGACTATGGCTACACCTTC
TRBD1	TRBJ2-7	-	TRBV7-8	CASSPRQGYSSYEQYF	TGTGCCAGCAGCCCGAGACAGGGCTATAGCTCCTACGAGCAGTACTTC
TRBD2	TRBJ2-2	few	TRBV10-2	CASRLSGTRGGELFF	TGCGCCAGCAGACTCAGCGGGACTCGCGGCGGGGAGCTGTTTTTT
-	TRBJ1-1	-	TRBV14	CASSHGGGTEAFF	TGTGCCAGCAGCCACGGGGGGGGCACTGAAGCTTTCTTT
-	TRBJ1-1	-	TRBV28	CASTQPQAGTEAFF	TGTGCCAGCACCCAACCGCAGGCGGGCACTGAAGCTTTCTTT
TRBD1	TRBJ1-5	-	TRBV30	CAWSSSGTGGQPQHF	TGTGCCTGGAGTTCCTCCGGGACAGGGGGTCAGCCCCAGCATTTT
TRBD2	TRBJ2-1	-	TRBV27	CASSTAGGPRNEQFF	TGTGCCAGCAGCACAGCGGGAGGGCCTCGGAATGAGCAGTTCTTC
-	TRBJ2-1	-	TRBV28	CASSTWAEGEQFF	TGTGCCAGCAGTACCTGGGCAGAAGGTGAGCAGTTCTTC
TRBD1	TRBJ1-3	-	TRBV12-5	CATTSQGSGNTIYF	TGTGCTACCACATCACAGGGGTCGGGAAACACCATATATTTT
-	TRBJ1-4	-	TRBV18	CASSPVLRGSNEKLFF	TGTGCCAGCTCACCAGTCCTCAGGGGTTCTAATGAAAAACTGTTTTTT
-	TRBJ1-1	-	TRBV30	CAWSHQANTEAFF	TGTGCCTGGAGTCACCAGGCAAACACTGAAGCTTTCTTT
-	TRBJ1-3	-	TRBV28	CASRAQPDTIYF	TGTGCCAGCAGAGCCCAACCCGACACCATATATTTT
TRBD1	TRBJ1-2	-	TRBV27	CASSLFNRGQDGYTF	TGTGCCAGCAGTTTATTTAACAGGGGGCAAGATGGCTACACCTTC
-	TRBJ2-1	-	TRBV9	CASSVGVSGSNNEQFF	TGTGCCAGCAGCGTAGGAGTATCAGGTTCGAACAATGAGCAGTTCTTC
-	TRBJ2-1	-	TRBV27	CASSLYGGGEQFF	TGTGCCAGCAGTTTATATGGGGGAGGAGAGCAGTTCTTC
TRBD1	TRBJ2-7	-	TRBV28	CASSYQYGTGPYEQYF	TGTGCCAGCTCCTACCAGTACGGGACAGGACCCTACGAGCAGTACTTC
-	TRBJ1-5	-	TRBV28	CASSTTPTLGSWFQPQHF	TGTGCCAGCAGCACTACACCCACTCTCGGGTCGTGGTTTCAGCCCCAGCATTTT
-	TRBJ1-5	-	TRBV9	CASSASVGNQPQHF	TGTGCCAGCAGCGCCAGCGTTGGCAATCAGCCCCAGCATTTT
-	TRBJ1-2	-	TRBV7-9	CASSYGQLLTF	TGTGCCAGCAGCTATGGACAGCTTCTTACTTTC
-	TRBJ2-7	-	TRBV19	CASSIESIPYEQYF	TGTGCCAGTAGTATTGAGAGCATACCCTACGAGCAGTACTTC
TRBD1	TRBJ1-5	-	TRBV4-1	CASSLNRGRFARQPQHF	TGCGCCAGCAGCCTAAACAGGGGGCGGTTCGCAAGGCAGCCCCAGCATTTT
TRBD2	TRBJ2-5	-	TRBV11-2	CASSSPLGLAEETQYF	TGTGCCAGCAGCTCCCCCTTGGGGCTAGCGGAAGAGACCCAGTACTTC
-	TRBJ2-7	once	TRBV7-9	CASSLGQEQYF	TGTGCCAGCAGCTTAGGACAGGAGCAGTACTTC
-	TRBJ1-5	few	TRBV10-2	CASSRGAGQPQHF	TGCGCCAGCAGTCGGGGGGCGGGTCAGCCCCAGCATTTT
-	TRBJ2-7	-	TRBV2	CASSEVGVAGEQYF	TGTGCCAGCAGTGAGGTTGGGGTTGCGGGCGAGCAGTACTTC
-	TRBJ1-1	-	TRBV12-5	CASGLVLPGMNTEAFF	TGTGCTAGTGGTTTGGTACTTCCAGGGATGAACACTGAAGCTTTCTTT
-	TRBJ1-1	-	TRBV28	CASSIQQMNTEAFF	TGTGCCAGCAGCATCCAACAAATGAACACTGAAGCTTTCTTT
TRBD1	TRBJ1-2	few	TRBV28	CASNTGGGGYGYTF	TGTGCCAGCAATACAGGGGGCGGAGGCTATGGCTACACCTTC
TRBD1	TRBJ2-7	-	TRBV6-6	CASSYGQGAGEQYF	TGTGCCAGCAGTTACGGACAGGGGGCGGGCGAGCAGTACTTC
TRBD1	TRBJ1-5	-	TRBV7-9	CASSPRDRGPDQPQHF	TGTGCCAGCAGCCCCCGGGACAGGGGGCCCGATCAGCCCCAGCATTTT
-	TRBJ2-2	-	TRBV5-1	CASSLVRGNTGELFF	TGCGCCAGCAGCTTGGTCAGGGGGAACACCGGGGAGCTGTTTTTT